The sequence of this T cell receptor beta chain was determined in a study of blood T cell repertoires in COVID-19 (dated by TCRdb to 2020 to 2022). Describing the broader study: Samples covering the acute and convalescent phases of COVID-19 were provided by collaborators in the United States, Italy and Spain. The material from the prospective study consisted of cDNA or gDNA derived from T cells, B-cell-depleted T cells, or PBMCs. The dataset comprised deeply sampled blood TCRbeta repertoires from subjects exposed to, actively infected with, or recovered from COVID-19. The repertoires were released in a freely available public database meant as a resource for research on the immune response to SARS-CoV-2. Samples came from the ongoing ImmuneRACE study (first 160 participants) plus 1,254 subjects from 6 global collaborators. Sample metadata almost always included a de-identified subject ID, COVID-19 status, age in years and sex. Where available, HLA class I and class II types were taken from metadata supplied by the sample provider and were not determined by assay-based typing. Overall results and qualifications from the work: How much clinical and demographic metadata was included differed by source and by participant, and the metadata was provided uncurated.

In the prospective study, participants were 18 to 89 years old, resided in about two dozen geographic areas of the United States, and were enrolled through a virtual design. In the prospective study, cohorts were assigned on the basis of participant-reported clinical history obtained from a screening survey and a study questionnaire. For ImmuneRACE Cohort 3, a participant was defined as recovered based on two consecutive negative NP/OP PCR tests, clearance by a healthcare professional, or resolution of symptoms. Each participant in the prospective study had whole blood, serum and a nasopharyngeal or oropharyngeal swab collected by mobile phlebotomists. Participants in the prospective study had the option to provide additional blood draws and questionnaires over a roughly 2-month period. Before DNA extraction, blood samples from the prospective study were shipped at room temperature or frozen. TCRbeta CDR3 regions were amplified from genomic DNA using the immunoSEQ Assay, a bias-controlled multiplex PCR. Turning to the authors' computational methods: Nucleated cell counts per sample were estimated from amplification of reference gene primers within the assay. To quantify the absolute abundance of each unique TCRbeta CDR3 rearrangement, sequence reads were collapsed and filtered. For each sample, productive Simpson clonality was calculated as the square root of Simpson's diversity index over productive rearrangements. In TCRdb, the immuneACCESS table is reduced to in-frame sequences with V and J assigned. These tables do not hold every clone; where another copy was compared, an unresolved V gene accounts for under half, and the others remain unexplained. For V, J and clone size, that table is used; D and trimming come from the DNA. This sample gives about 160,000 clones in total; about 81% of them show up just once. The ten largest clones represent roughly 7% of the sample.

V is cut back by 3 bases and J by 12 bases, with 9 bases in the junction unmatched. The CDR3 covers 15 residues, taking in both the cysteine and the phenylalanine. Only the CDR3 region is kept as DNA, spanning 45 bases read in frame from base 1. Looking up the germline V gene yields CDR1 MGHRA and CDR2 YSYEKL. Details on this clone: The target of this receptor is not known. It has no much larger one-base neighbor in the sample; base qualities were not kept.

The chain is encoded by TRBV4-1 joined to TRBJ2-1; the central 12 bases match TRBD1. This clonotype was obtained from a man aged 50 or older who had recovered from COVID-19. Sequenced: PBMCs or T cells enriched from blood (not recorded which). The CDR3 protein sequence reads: CASSHPGTGGVGQFF. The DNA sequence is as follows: TGCGCCAGCAGCCACCCCGGGACAGGGGGCGTGGGGCAGTTCTTC.